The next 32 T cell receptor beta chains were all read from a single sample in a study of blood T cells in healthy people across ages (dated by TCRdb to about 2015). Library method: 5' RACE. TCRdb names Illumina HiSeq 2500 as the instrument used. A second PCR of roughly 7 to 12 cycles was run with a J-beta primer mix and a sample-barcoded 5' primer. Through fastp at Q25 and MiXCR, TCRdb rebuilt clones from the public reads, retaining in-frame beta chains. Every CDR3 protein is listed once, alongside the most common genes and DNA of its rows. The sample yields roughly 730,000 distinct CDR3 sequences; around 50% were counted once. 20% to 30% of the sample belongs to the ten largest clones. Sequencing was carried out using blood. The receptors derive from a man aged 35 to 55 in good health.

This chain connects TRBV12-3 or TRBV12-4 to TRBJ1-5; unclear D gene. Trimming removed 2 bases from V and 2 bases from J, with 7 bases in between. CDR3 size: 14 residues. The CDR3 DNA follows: TGTGCCAGCAGTTTAAGAATGGGCAATCAGCCCCAGCATTTT. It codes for CASSLRMGNQPQHF.

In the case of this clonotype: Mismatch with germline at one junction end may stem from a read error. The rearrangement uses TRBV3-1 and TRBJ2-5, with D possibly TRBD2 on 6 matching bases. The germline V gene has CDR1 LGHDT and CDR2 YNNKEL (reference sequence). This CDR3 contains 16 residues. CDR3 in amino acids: CASSQAGTRNQGTQYF. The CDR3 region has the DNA TGTGCCAGCAGCCAGGCCGGGACTCGGAACCAAGGGACCCAGTACTTC.

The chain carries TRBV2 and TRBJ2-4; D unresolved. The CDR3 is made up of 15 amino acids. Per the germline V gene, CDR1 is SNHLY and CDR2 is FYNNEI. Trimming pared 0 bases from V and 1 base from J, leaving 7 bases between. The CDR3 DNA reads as TGTGCCAGCAGTGAAGCTTCGACCGCCAAAAACATTCAGTACTTC. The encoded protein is CASSEASTAKNIQYF.

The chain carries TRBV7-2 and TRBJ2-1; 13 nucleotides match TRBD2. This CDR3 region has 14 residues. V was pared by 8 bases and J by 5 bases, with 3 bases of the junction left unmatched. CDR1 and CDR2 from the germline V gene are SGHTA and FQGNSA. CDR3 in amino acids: CASGTSGRDNEQFF. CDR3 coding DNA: TGTGCCAGCGGCACTAGCGGGAGGGACAATGAGCAGTTCTTC.

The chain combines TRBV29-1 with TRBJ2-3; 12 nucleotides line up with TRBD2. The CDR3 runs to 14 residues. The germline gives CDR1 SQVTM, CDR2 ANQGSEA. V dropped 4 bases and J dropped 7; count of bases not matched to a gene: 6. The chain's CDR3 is CSVVLAGGGYTQYF. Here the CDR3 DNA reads TGCAGCGTTGTTCTAGCGGGAGGGGGATATACGCAGTATTTT.

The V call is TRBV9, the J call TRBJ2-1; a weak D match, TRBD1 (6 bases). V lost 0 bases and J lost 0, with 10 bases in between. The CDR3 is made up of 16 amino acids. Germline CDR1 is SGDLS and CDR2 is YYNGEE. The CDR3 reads CASSVGRGNSYNEQFF. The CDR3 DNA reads TGTGCCAGCAGCGTAGGTAGGGGGAACTCCTACAATGAGCAGTTCTTC. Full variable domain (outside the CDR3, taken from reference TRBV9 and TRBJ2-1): DSGVTQTPKHLITATGQRVTLRCSPRSGDLSVYWYQQSLDQGLQFLIQYYNGEERAKGNILERFSAQQFPDLHSELNLSSLELGDSALYFCASSVGRGNSYNEQFFGPGTRLTVL.

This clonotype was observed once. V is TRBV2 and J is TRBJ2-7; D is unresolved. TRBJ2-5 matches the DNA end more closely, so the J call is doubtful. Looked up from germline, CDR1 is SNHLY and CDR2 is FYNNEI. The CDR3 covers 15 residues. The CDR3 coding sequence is TGTGCCAGCTCCCGTGAGACAACCCCAACGGAGACCCAGTACTTC. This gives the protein CASSRETTPTETQYF.

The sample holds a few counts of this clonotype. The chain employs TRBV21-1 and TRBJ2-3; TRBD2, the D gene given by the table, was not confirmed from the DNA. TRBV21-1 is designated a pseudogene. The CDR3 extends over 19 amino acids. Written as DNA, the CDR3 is TGTGCCAGCAGCAAAGCCCCCGGACTAGCGGGAGGGGACACAGATACGCAGTATTTT. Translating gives CASSKAPGLAGGDTDTQYF.

As DNA, the CDR3 is TGCGCCAGCAGCTTGGCGGCAGGGGAGAGTTTGGGACTGAATTCACCCCTCCACTTT. Translation: CASSLAAGESLGLNSPLHF. This chain links TRBV5-1 with TRBJ1-6; D may be TRBD1 (6 bases). Germline CDR1 SGHRS, CDR2 YFSETQ. V lost 0 bases and J 7 bases, leaving 23 bases between the germline ends. The CDR3 runs to 19 residues.

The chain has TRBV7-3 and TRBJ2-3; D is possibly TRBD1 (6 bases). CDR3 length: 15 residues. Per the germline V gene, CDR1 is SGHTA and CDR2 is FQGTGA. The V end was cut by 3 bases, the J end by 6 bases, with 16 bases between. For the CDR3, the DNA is TGTGCCAGCAGCTTCGGACAGTTGGGCTTCGATACGCAGTATTTT. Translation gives CASSFGQLGFDTQYF.

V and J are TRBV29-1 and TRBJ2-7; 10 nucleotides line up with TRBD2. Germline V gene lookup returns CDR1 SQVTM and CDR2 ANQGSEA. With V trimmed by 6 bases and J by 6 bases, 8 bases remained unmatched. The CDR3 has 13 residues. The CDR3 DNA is TGCAGCGTGCTCCTAGCGGGAGCGGGCGAGCAGTACTTC. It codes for CSVLLAGAGEQYF.

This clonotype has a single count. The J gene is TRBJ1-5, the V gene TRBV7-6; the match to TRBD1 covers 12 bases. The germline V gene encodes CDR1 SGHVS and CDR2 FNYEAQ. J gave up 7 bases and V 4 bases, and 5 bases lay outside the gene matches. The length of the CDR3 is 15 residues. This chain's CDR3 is CASSSGQGAAQPQHF. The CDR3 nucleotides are TGTGCCAGCAGCTCGGGACAGGGGGCTGCCCAGCCCCAGCATTTT. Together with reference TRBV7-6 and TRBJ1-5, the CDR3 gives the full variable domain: GAGVSQSPRYKVTKRGQDVALRCDPISGHVSLYWYRQALGQGPEFLTYFNYEAQQDKSGLPNDRFSAERPEGSISTLTIQRTEQRDSAMYRCASSSGQGAAQPQHFGDGTRLSIL.

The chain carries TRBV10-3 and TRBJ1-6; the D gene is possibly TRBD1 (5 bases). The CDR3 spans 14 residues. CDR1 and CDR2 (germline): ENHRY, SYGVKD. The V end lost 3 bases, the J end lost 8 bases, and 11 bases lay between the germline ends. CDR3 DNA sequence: TGTGCCATCAGTGATGCAGGGAGCGATTCACCCCTCCACTTT. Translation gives CAISDAGSDSPLHF.

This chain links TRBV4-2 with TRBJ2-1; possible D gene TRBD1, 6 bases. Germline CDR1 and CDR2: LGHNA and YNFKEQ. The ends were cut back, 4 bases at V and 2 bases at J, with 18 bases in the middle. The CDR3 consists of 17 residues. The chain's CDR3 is CASSRATGTNTYNEQFF. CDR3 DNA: TGTGCCAGCAGCCGGGCTACCGGGACAAACACCTACAATGAGCAGTTCTTC.

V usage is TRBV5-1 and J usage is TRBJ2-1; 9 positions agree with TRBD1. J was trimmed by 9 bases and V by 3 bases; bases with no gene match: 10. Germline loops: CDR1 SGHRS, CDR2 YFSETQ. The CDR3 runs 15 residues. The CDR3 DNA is TGCGCCAGCAGCTGGAAGGGACAGGGTGAGCTTGAGCAGTTCTTC. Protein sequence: CASSWKGQGELEQFF. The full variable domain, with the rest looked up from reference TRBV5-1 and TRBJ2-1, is KAGVTQTPRYLIKTRGQQVTLSCSPISGHRSVSWYQQTPGQGLQFLFEYFSETQRNKGNFPGRFSGRQFSNSRSEMNVSTLELGDSALYLCASSWKGQGELEQFFGPGTRLTVL.

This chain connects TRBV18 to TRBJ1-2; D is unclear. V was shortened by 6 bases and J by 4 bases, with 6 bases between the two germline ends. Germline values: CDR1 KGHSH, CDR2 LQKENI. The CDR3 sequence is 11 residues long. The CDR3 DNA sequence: TGTGCCAGCTCTACGAGCTATGGCTACACCTTC. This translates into CASSTSYGYTF.

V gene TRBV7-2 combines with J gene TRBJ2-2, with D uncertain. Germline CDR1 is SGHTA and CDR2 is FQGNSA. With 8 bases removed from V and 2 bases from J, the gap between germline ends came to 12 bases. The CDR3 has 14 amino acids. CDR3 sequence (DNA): TGTGCCAGCGGTATACAGATTAACACCGGGGAGCTGTTTTTT. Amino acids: CASGIQINTGELFF.

The CDR3 bases are TGTGCCAGCAGTTTACTAGCGGCAGATCGTGTAGATACGCAGTATTTT. This encodes CASSLLAADRVDTQYF. The gene calls are TRBV27 and TRBJ2-3, with 7 nucleotides matching TRBD2. Germline assignment: CDR1 MNHEY and CDR2 SMNVEV (reference sequence). This CDR3 is 16 amino acids long. Unmatched junction bases numbered 10, after V lost 2 bases and J lost 5 bases.

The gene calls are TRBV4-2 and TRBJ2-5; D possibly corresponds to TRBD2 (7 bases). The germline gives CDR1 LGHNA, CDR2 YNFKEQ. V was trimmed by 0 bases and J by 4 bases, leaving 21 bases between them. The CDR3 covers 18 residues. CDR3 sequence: CASSQEASGGRGGETQYF. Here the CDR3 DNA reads TGTGCCAGCAGCCAAGAGGCTAGCGGAGGAAGGGGGGGAGAGACCCAGTACTTC.

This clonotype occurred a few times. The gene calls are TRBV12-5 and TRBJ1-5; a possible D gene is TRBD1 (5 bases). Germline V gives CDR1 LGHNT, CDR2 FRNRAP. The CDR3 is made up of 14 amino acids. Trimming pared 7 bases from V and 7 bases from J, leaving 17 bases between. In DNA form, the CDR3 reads TGTGCTAGTGTCTCCCTCGGGGGTAACCAGCCCCAGCATTTT. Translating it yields CASVSLGGNQPQHF.

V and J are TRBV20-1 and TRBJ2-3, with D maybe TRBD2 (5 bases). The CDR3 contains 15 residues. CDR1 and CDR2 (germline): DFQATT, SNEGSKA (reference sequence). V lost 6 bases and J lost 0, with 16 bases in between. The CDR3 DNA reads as TGCAGTGCCAACTCGGGGAGTTCTAGCACAGATACGCAGTATTTT. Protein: CSANSGSSSTDTQYF.

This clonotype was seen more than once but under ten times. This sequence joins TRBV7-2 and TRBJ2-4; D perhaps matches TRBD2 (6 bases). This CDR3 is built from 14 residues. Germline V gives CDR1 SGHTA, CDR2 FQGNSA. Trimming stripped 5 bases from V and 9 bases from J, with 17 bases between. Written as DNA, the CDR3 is TGTGCCAGCAGCCCGGGGACTGGGGAACGCATTCAGTACTTC. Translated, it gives CASSPGTGERIQYF.

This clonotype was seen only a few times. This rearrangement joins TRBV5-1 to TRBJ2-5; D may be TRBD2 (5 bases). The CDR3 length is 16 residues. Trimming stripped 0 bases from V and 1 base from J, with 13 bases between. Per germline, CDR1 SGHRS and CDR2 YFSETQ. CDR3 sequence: CASSLGDYPTQETQYF. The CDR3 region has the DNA TGCGCCAGCAGCTTGGGAGACTACCCGACCCAAGAGACCCAGTACTTC.

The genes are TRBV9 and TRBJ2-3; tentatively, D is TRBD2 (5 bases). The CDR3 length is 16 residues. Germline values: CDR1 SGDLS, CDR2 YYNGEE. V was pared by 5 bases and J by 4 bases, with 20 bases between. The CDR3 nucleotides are TGTGCCAGCAGTTACACCCGGTCGGGAAGCCCAGATACGCAGTATTTT. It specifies CASSYTRSGSPDTQYF.

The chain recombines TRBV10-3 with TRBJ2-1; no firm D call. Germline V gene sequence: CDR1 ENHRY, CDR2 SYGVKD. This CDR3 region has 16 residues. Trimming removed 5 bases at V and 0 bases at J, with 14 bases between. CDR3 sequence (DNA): TGTGCCATCAGTAGCGTGTCGGAGAGCTCCTACAATGAGCAGTTCTTC. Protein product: CAISSVSESSYNEQFF.

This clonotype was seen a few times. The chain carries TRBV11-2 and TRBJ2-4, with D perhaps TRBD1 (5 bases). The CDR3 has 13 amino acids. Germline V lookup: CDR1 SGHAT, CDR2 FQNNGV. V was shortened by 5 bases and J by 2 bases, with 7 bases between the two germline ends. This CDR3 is CASSTGPKNIQYF. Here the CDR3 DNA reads TGTGCCAGCAGCACAGGCCCCAAAAACATTCAGTACTTC.

CDR3 bases: TGCAGCGGGACTAGATTTGATGAGCAGTTCTTC. This codes for CSGTRFDEQFF. The V and J genes are TRBV29-1 and TRBJ2-1; 7 bases fit TRBD2. Germline trimming cut 7 bases from V and 8 bases from J; bases unmatched to any gene: 5. CDR3 size: 11 residues. The germline V gene encodes CDR1 SQVTM and CDR2 ANQGSEA.

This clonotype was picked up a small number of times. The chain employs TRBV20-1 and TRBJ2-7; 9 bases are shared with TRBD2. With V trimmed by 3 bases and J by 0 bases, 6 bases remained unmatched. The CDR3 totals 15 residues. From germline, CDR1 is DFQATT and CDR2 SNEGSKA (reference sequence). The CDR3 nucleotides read TGCAGTGCTAGCCCGGGTAGCGGGGGCTCCTACGAGCAGTACTTC. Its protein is CSASPGSGGSYEQYF.

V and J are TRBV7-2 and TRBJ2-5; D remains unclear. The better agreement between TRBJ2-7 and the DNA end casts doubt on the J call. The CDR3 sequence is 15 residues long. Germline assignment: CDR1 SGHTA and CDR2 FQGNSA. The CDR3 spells CASSSSAARLDEQYF. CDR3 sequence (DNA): TGTGCCAGCAGCTCGTCCGCGGCACGTTTAGACGAGCAGTACTTC.

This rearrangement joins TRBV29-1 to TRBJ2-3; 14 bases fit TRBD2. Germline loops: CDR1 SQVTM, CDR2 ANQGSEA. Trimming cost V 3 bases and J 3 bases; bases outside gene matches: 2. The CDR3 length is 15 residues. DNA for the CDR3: TGCAGCGTTGAGGGGACTAGCGGGAGTACAGATACGCAGTATTTT. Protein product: CSVEGTSGSTDTQYF.

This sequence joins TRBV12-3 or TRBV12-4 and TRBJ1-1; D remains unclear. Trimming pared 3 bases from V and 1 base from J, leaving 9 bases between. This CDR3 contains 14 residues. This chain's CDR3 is CASSFGNSNTEAFF. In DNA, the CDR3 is TGTGCCAGCAGTTTTGGAAACTCGAACACTGAAGCTTTCTTT.

Written as DNA, the CDR3 is TGTGCCAGCAGCGTCCTAAGAGGCTCTAGCGATAGTAATGAGCAGTTCTTC. Its protein product is CASSVLRGSSDSNEQFF. The V gene is TRBV9, the J gene TRBJ2-1; a possible D gene is TRBD2 (6 bases). The CDR3 length is 17 residues. Germline V gives CDR1 SGDLS, CDR2 YYNGEE. V lost 2 bases and J lost 7, with 22 bases in between.